These 30 T cell receptor beta chains were sequenced from one sample in a study of control samples from healthy donors and cancer patients. Here immunoSEQ multiplex PCR was the method, and the copy in TCRdb shows in-frame clones only, minus some. The data contain tens of thousands of clones, more than 75% of them singletons. Sequencing used PBMCs. Every receptor here comes from a woman in her 40s with lung cancer.

The V call is TRBV6-5, the J call TRBJ2-7; 9 bases match TRBD1. V was pared by 6 bases and J by 3 bases, with 9 bases of the junction left unmatched. Germline values: CDR1 MNHEY, CDR2 SVGAGI. The CDR3 has 15 amino acids. The CDR3 spells CASRDSGQGNYEQYF. CDR3 bases: TGTGCCAGCAGAGACTCAGGACAGGGGAACTACGAGCAGTACTTC.

This chain's CDR3 is CASSTTQGVGTGELFF. CDR3 coding DNA: TGCGCCAGCAGCACAACCCAGGGGGTTGGCACCGGGGAGCTGTTTTTT. The chain links TRBV5-1 to TRBJ2-2, with 7 bases aligning to TRBD1. There are 16 residues in the CDR3. The ends lost 4 bases at V and 4 bases at J; junction bases unmatched: 10. The germline V gene has CDR1 SGHRS and CDR2 YFSETQ. Based on the CDR3 plus reference TRBV5-1 and TRBJ2-2, the full variable domain is KAGVTQTPRYLIKTRGQQVTLSCSPISGHRSVSWYQQTPGQGLQFLFEYFSETQRNKGNFPGRFSGRQFSNSRSEMNVSTLELGDSALYLCASSTTQGVGTGELFFGEGSRLTVL.

The chain combines TRBV19 with TRBJ1-5; D gene unclear. V was cut by 6 bases and J by 5 bases, with 11 bases left in between. In germline, CDR1 is LNHDA, CDR2 SQIVND (reference sequence). The CDR3 totals 13 residues. The CDR3 region has the DNA TGTGCCAGTAGCCTAAGGACCTATCAGCCCCAGCATTTT. Its protein is CASSLRTYQPQHF. Supplemented by reference TRBV19 and TRBJ1-5, the full variable domain reads DGGITQSPKYLFRKEGQNVTLSCEQNLNHDAMYWYRQDPGQGLRLIYYSQIVNDFQKGDIAEGYSVSREKKESFPLTVTSAQKNPTAFYLCASSLRTYQPQHFGDGTRLSIL.

This sequence joins TRBV2 and TRBJ1-2; no definite D call. Germline V gives CDR1 SNHLY, CDR2 FYNNEI. CDR3 length equals 14 residues. V lost 6 bases, J lost 0 bases, and 11 bases lay in between. The CDR3 region is CASRVQTTNYGYTF. CDR3 bases: TGTGCCAGCAGGGTTCAGACGACTAACTATGGCTACACCTTC. The full variable domain, in which reference TRBV2 and TRBJ1-2 provide the parts outside the CDR3, is EPEVTQTPSHQVTQMGQEVILRCVPISNHLYFYWYRQILGQKVEFLVSFYNNEISEKSEIFDDQFSVERPDGSNFTLKIRSTKLEDSAMYFCASRVQTTNYGYTFGSGTRLTVV.

This chain connects TRBV19 to TRBJ1-1; 7 bases agree with TRBD1. Germline V gene lookup returns CDR1 LNHDA and CDR2 SQIVND (reference sequence). The ends lost 4 bases at V and 5 bases at J; junction bases unmatched: 10. The CDR3 loop spans 15 amino acids. In DNA form, the CDR3 reads TGTGCCAGTAGTACCCCGGGACAGAGAGCAACTGAAGCTTTCTTT. Translated: CASSTPGQRATEAFF.

The V gene is TRBV11-2, the J gene TRBJ1-1; D gene unclear. This CDR3 has 16 amino acids. From germline, CDR1 is SGHAT and CDR2 FQNNGV. V was trimmed by 0 bases and J by 1 base, leaving 12 bases between them. The CDR3 loop reads CASSLDQEGRNTEAFF. Written as DNA, the CDR3 is TGTGCCAGCAGCTTAGATCAGGAGGGAAGGAACACTGAAGCTTTCTTT.

This chain uses TRBV6-2 or TRBV6-3 with TRBJ2-7; 7 nucleotides align to TRBD2. This CDR3 is built from 16 residues. With V trimmed by 2 bases and J by 0 bases, 7 bases remained unmatched. The germline CDR1 and CDR2 sequences are MNHEY and SVGEGT. The DNA for the CDR3 is TGTGCCAGCAGTTACAATCCTAGCGGTAGCTCCTACGAGCAGTACTTC. Protein sequence: CASSYNPSGSSYEQYF.

This chain connects TRBV13 to TRBJ2-7; D is ambiguous. Trimming removed 1 base at V and 3 bases at J, with 13 bases between. The V gene's germline CDR1 is PRHDT and CDR2 FYEKMQ (reference sequence). This CDR3 has 15 amino acids. The CDR3 DNA is TGTGCCAGCAGCTTAGTTGGCAGGACGCTCTACGAGCAGTACTTC. Translated: CASSLVGRTLYEQYF.

This clone has only one observation. The rearrangement joins TRBV11-2 to TRBJ1-5; D not certain. This CDR3 contains 15 residues. CDR1 is SGHAT, CDR2 FQNNGV, per germline. The ends were cut back, 3 bases at V and 5 bases at J, with 14 bases in the middle. In nucleotides, the CDR3 is TGTGCCAGCAGCTTCGGGTTCGGGAAGGATCAGCCCCAGCATTTT. Amino acids: CASSFGFGKDQPQHF. Full variable domain (rest looked up from reference TRBV11-2 and TRBJ1-5): EAGVAQSPRYKIIEKRQSVAFWCNPISGHATLYWYQQILGQGPKLLIQFQNNGVVDDSQLPKDRFSAERLKGVDSTLKIQPAKLEDSAVYLCASSFGFGKDQPQHFGDGTRLSIL.

The chain links TRBV27 to TRBJ1-2, with 8 bases that match TRBD1. The germline V gene has CDR1 MNHEY and CDR2 SMNVEV (reference sequence). This CDR3 contains 13 residues. V trimming: 4 bases; J trimming: 5 bases; junction bases outside the gene matches: 3. The CDR3 nucleotides are TGTGCCAGCAGTTGGGACAGGAGGTATGGCTACACCTTC. This codes for CASSWDRRYGYTF.

The chain links TRBV9 to TRBJ1-2; 9 bases match TRBD1. The CDR3 is 16 amino acids. V trimming: 4 bases; J trimming: 6 bases; junction bases outside the gene matches: 13. CDR1 and CDR2 (germline): SGDLS, YYNGEE. Here the CDR3 reads CASSQGQGSMVDGYTF. DNA for the CDR3: TGTGCCAGCAGCCAAGGACAGGGGAGTATGGTTGATGGCTACACCTTC.

Notes on this clone: Other DNA variants within this sample encode the same CDR3. J is TRBJ2-7 and V is TRBV5-1, with 8 bases matching TRBD2. The CDR3 is made up of 15 amino acids. Germline CDR1 and CDR2: SGHRS and YFSETQ. J lost 1 base, V lost 0 bases, and 3 bases had no gene match. The CDR3 region is CASSLGSGESYEQYF. The CDR3 DNA is TGCGCCAGCAGCTTGGGTAGCGGGGAATCCTACGAGCAGTACTTC.

The rearrangement joins TRBV7-8 to TRBJ2-7; D unresolved. There are 13 residues in the CDR3. With 6 bases removed from V and 6 bases from J, the gap between germline ends came to 15 bases. CDR1 is SGHVS and CDR2 is FQNEAQ in the germline V gene. For the CDR3, the DNA is TGTGCCAGCAGAAACACCTCGAGATCCGAGCAGTACTTC. Its protein product is CASRNTSRSEQYF.

The rearrangement links TRBV20-1 to TRBJ2-3, with 8 bases that match TRBD2. Losses at the gene ends were 3 bases for V and 3 bases for J; bases not matched to a gene: 8. Germline V gives CDR1 DFQATT, CDR2 SNEGSKA (reference sequence). This CDR3 has 15 residues. For the CDR3, the DNA is TGCAGTGCTAGTTCTAGCGGGTTTGTTACAGATACGCAGTATTTT. Translation gives CSASSSGFVTDTQYF.

The chain recombines TRBV7-9 with TRBJ1-1; 9 nucleotides match TRBD1. CDR3 length: 13 residues. CDR1 and CDR2 (germline): SEHNR, FQNEAQ (reference sequence). J was trimmed by 5 bases and V by 6 bases; bases with no gene match: 4. CDR3 nucleotide sequence: TGTGCCAGCAGTTTTGACAGGGGGACTGAAGCTTTCTTT. It codes for CASSFDRGTEAFF.

V is TRBV5-5 and J is TRBJ2-6; the D is unclear. The germline V gene encodes CDR1 SGHKS and CDR2 YYEKEE (reference sequence). CDR3 length: 15 residues. Trimming pared 3 bases from V and 0 bases from J, leaving 7 bases between. In nucleotides, the CDR3 is TGTGCCAGCAGCTCGAGATACTCTGGGGCCAACGTCCTGACTTTC. Its protein is CASSSRYSGANVLTF.

The chain joins TRBV6-6 to TRBJ1-6; 9 bases map to TRBD1. Trimming removed 0 bases from V and 5 bases from J; junction bases left unmatched: 2. The CDR3 is made up of 16 amino acids. CDR1 is MNHNY and CDR2 is SVGAGI in the germline V gene (reference sequence). CDR3 bases: TGTGCCAGCAGTTACTCAGGGACAGGGAATAATTCACCCCTCCACTTT. Translated, it gives CASSYSGTGNNSPLHF.

The chain links TRBV11-3 to TRBJ1-5; weak D call: TRBD1 (6 bases). The CDR3 spans 14 residues. V dropped 1 base and J dropped 3 bases, with 7 bases sitting between them. From germline, CDR1 is SGHNT and CDR2 YENEEA. In DNA form, the CDR3 reads TGTGCCAGCAGCTTAGGGGGGGCCAATCAGCCCCAGCATTTT. Residues: CASSLGGANQPQHF.

With respect to this clone: The junction departs from the called germline gene at one end, perhaps through a read error. V usage is TRBV18 and J usage is TRBJ2-3, with 7 bases matching TRBD1. The CDR3 contains 15 residues. Germline loops: CDR1 KGHSH, CDR2 LQKENI. In DNA, the CDR3 is TGTGCCAGCTCACCAGGAATCGGACAGGTTCCCTCACTACATTTT. It specifies CASSPGIGQVPSLHF.

This chain connects TRBV29-1 to TRBJ1-1; D is unresolved. The CDR3 length is 12 residues. Per germline, CDR1 SQVTM and CDR2 ANQGSEA. With 0 bases removed from V and 5 bases from J, the gap between germline ends came to 7 bases. The CDR3 reads CSVEEGPTEAFF. The CDR3 nucleotides are TGCAGCGTTGAAGAGGGCCCTACTGAAGCTTTCTTT. Full variable domain (outside the CDR3, taken from reference TRBV29-1 and TRBJ1-1): SAVISQKPSRDICQRGTSLTIQCQVDSQVTMMFWYRQQPGQSLTLIATANQGSEATYESGFVIDKFPISRPNLTFSTLTVSNMSPEDSSIYLCSVEEGPTEAFFGQGTRLTVV.

This chain uses TRBV19 with TRBJ1-1; a possible D gene is TRBD1 (5 bases). Trimming cost V 7 bases and J 4 bases, with 16 bases left between them. Germline assignment: CDR1 LNHDA and CDR2 SQIVND (reference sequence). The CDR3 runs to 14 residues. The CDR3 is CASKEGEISTEAFF. The DNA of the CDR3 is TGTGCCAGTAAGGAAGGGGAGATATCCACTGAAGCTTTCTTT.

The chain combines TRBV5-1 with TRBJ2-1; D might be TRBD1 (5 bases). Germline V lookup: CDR1 SGHRS, CDR2 YFSETQ. The germline V and J ends were trimmed by 0 bases and 5 bases, with 12 bases remaining between them. There are 15 residues in the CDR3. The CDR3 protein is CASSLGGDSNNEQFF. The CDR3 DNA is TGCGCCAGCAGCTTGGGCGGCGACAGCAACAATGAGCAGTTCTTC.

This rearrangement joins TRBV6-5 to TRBJ2-3, with TRBD2 matching 14 bases. Germline V lookup: CDR1 MNHEY, CDR2 SVGAGI. This CDR3 has 15 amino acids. The V gene end was trimmed by 2 bases and the J gene end by 11 bases; junction bases not matched to a gene: 6. The CDR3 DNA sequence: TGTGCCAGCAGTTACCTCGGGACTAGCGGGGGTGAGCAGTATTTT. This codes for CASSYLGTSGGEQYF.

The chain is built from TRBV27 and TRBJ2-6; possibly TRBD1 for D (6 bases). This CDR3 has 17 residues. V lost 3 bases and J 0 bases, leaving 12 bases between the germline ends. The germline gives CDR1 MNHEY, CDR2 SMNVEV (reference sequence). Written as DNA, the CDR3 is TGTGCCAGCAGTTTCCGGGACACAAGCTCTGGGGCCAACGTCCTGACTTTC. It encodes CASSFRDTSSGANVLTF.

The gene calls are TRBV19 and TRBJ1-5; tentative D call: TRBD1 (5 bases). Germline values: CDR1 LNHDA, CDR2 SQIVND (reference sequence). The V gene lost 7 bases and the J gene lost 2 bases, with 15 bases spanning the gap. This CDR3 spans 15 amino acids. CDR3 DNA sequence: TGTGCCAGTATATCCGGGCAGGGAGGCAATCAGCCCCAGCATTTT. Its translation is CASISGQGGNQPQHF.

The rearrangement links TRBV12-3 or TRBV12-4 to TRBJ2-6; D uncertain. The V gene lost 6 bases and the J gene lost 5 bases, with 8 bases spanning the gap. The CDR3 is 13 residues long. Written as DNA, the CDR3 is TGTGCCAGCAGCCGACTTTGGGCCAACGTCCTGACTTTC. Translation gives CASSRLWANVLTF.

The chain carries TRBV2 and TRBJ1-6, with 9 bases fitting TRBD1. The CDR3 has 14 amino acids. After removal of 7 bases from V and 6 bases from J, the junction contained 4 bases not matched to a gene. Germline CDR1 and CDR2: SNHLY and FYNNEI. The DNA of the CDR3 is TGTGCCAGCATGAGGGACAGGGCTAATTCACCCCTCCACTTT. Residues: CASMRDRANSPLHF.

This rearrangement joins TRBV27 to TRBJ2-3, with 8 positions matching TRBD1. Germline values: CDR1 MNHEY, CDR2 SMNVEV (reference sequence). This CDR3 region has 16 residues. The J segment lost 2 bases and the V segment lost 2 bases, leaving 6 bases of the junction unmatched. The CDR3 DNA follows: TGTGCCAGCAGTTTAACGGGACAGGTGCCCACAGATACGCAGTATTTT. It yields the protein CASSLTGQVPTDTQYF.

The chain is built from TRBV12-3 or TRBV12-4 and TRBJ1-5; weak D call: TRBD1 (5 bases). The ends were cut back, 2 bases at V and 6 bases at J, with 8 bases in the middle. The CDR3 is made up of 13 amino acids. This CDR3 is CASSLTGGQPQHF. The DNA for the CDR3 is TGTGCCAGCAGTTTAACAGGAGGTCAGCCCCAGCATTTT.

The chain employs TRBV30 and TRBJ1-4, with no clear D. CDR3 length: 12 amino acids. V was trimmed by 3 bases and J by 8 bases, leaving 10 bases between them. The germline gives CDR1 GTSNPN, CDR2 SVGIG (reference sequence). CDR3 sequence reads: CAWRVTGEKLFF. In DNA, the CDR3 is TGTGCCTGGAGGGTAACGGGGGAAAAACTGTTTTTT.